The 17 T cell receptor beta chains in this list originate from one sample, sequenced in a study of beta chain features in type 1 diabetes. Expressed TCRB transcripts got sequenced, as all isolated RNA was reverse transcribed. The assay was immunoSEQ multiplex PCR, and TCRdb's table has in-frame clones only and misses some. Here the sample spans 300,000 to 450,000 clones, around 12% being singletons. Sequenced: naive CD4+ T cells from blood. These TCRs come from a man in his late teens or twenties in good health.

The rearrangement joins TRBV27 to TRBJ2-1, with D possibly being TRBD2 (5 bases). Germline assignment: CDR1 MNHEY and CDR2 SMNVEV (reference sequence). CDR3 length equals 11 residues. Trimming cost V 5 bases and J 9 bases, with 8 bases left between them. CDR3 nucleotides: TGTGCCAGCAGTCGGGAAACTGAGCAGTTCTTC. Translating it yields CASSRETEQFF.

The chain has TRBV6-1 and TRBJ1-1; possibly TRBD1 for D (5 bases). CDR1 is MNHNS, CDR2 SASEGT, per germline. The CDR3 has 13 amino acids. V was shortened by 5 bases and J by 10 bases, with 17 bases between the two germline ends. The CDR3 here is CASSIPSGLPAFF. The CDR3 DNA is TGTGCCAGCAGTATCCCCTCAGGGTTACCAGCTTTCTTT.

DNA for the CDR3: TGTGCCAGCAGCCCGACTCCAACCTACAATGAGCAGTTCTTC. Translation: CASSPTPTYNEQFF. The V call is TRBV6-5, the J call TRBJ2-1; D not resolved. CDR3 size: 14 residues. Germline loops: CDR1 MNHEY, CDR2 SVGAGI. V lost 6 bases and J lost 2, with 11 bases in between.

There are a few counts of this clone. The chain couples TRBV7-2 to TRBJ1-5, with TRBD1 as a possible D gene (6 bases). Germline loops: CDR1 SGHTA, CDR2 FQGNSA. CDR3 size: 16 residues. V dropped 5 bases and J dropped 7 bases, with 21 bases sitting between them. The CDR3 DNA sequence: TGTGCCAGCAGCCTATCTCCAGGGGCTTACGGGCAGCCCCAGCATTTT. It specifies CASSLSPGAYGQPQHF. Filled out from reference TRBV7-2 and TRBJ1-5, the complete variable domain reads GAGVSQSPSNKVTEKGKDVELRCDPISGHTALYWYRQSLGQGLEFLIYFQGNSAPDKSGLPSDRFSAERTGGSVSTLTIQRTQQEDSAVYLCASSLSPGAYGQPQHFGDGTRLSIL.

In this sample, this clone turned up a few times. The chain employs TRBV11-2 and TRBJ2-7, with a weak D call TRBD1 (5 bases). V lost 2 bases to trimming and J lost 2 bases, with 13 bases between them. The CDR3 is 15 amino acids. Germline loops: CDR1 SGHAT, CDR2 FQNNGV. This CDR3 is CASSLSRQPTYEQYF. CDR3 bases: TGTGCCAGCAGCTTAAGTAGACAGCCGACCTACGAGCAGTACTTC.

The chain has TRBV4-3 and TRBJ1-4; 10 bases are a match to TRBD1. CDR3 length equals 17 residues. The V and J ends lost 4 bases and 7 bases, in that order; junction bases with no gene match: 12. CDR1 is LGHNA, CDR2 YSLEER, per germline. In nucleotides, the CDR3 is TGCGCCAGCAGCCCAATTCATCGACAGGGGGCCAGTGAAAAACTGTTTTTT. This sequence encodes CASSPIHRQGASEKLFF.

This clone was detected only a few times. The chain joins TRBV5-4 to TRBJ2-5; D is perhaps TRBD1 (6 bases). In germline, CDR1 is SGHNT, CDR2 YYREEE (reference sequence). The CDR3 is 18 residues long. V lost 4 bases, J lost 4 bases, and 26 bases lay in between. The CDR3 loop is CASSRGGTTGPLGETQYF. CDR3 DNA: TGTGCCAGCAGCCGAGGGGGAACTACAGGGCCCCTCGGAGAGACCCAGTACTTC.

This clone was seen only a few times. V is TRBV6-6 and J is TRBJ1-1; no clear D. The CDR3 contains 12 residues. Germline assignment: CDR1 MNHNY and CDR2 SVGAGI (reference sequence). V lost 6 bases to trimming and J lost 7 bases, with 12 bases between them. The CDR3 coding sequence is TGTGCCAGCAGCCCCCGGTGGTTTGAAGCTTTCTTT. Amino acid sequence: CASSPRWFEAFF.

This clone was seen a handful of times. The rearrangement links TRBV15 to TRBJ1-4; 7 nucleotides line up with TRBD1. Germline loops: CDR1 LNHNV, CDR2 YYDKDF (reference sequence). Trimming removed 2 bases from V and 6 bases from J; junction bases left unmatched: 12. CDR3 length: 17 amino acids. The CDR3 is CATSRQTGPGVYEKLFF. The CDR3 region has the DNA TGTGCCACCAGCAGACAGACAGGGCCCGGAGTGTATGAAAAACTGTTTTTT.

This clone showed up just a few times. This chain links TRBV28 with TRBJ1-1, with D perhaps TRBD1 (5 bases). V lost 4 bases and J 1 base, leaving 10 bases between the germline ends. The CDR3 loop spans 14 amino acids. The germline V gene has CDR1 MDHEN and CDR2 SYDVKM. DNA of the CDR3: TGTGCCAGCAGTTCGGGGGGGACGAACACTGAAGCTTTCTTT. This gives the protein CASSSGGTNTEAFF.

This clone was observed a few times. The rearrangement links TRBV10-3 to TRBJ2-7, with D perhaps matching TRBD2 (7 bases). The CDR3 totals 15 residues. Per the germline V gene, CDR1 is ENHRY and CDR2 is SYGVKD. V lost 4 bases to trimming and J lost 2 bases, with 15 bases between them. The CDR3 here is CAISAGGGLPYEQYF. CDR3 DNA sequence: TGTGCCATCAGTGCCGGCGGGGGCCTGCCCTACGAGCAGTACTTC.

This clone has more than one count but fewer than ten. The chain combines TRBV7-3 with TRBJ2-7; D might be TRBD2 (6 bases). CDR3 size: 15 residues. Germline V gene sequence: CDR1 SGHTA, CDR2 FQGTGA. V dropped 5 bases and J dropped 2 bases, with 16 bases sitting between them. The CDR3 region is CASSPSSSGTYEQYF. The CDR3 DNA reads TGTGCCAGCAGCCCCTCGAGTAGCGGCACCTACGAGCAGTACTTC.

This clone has more than one count but fewer than ten. The chain is built from TRBV7-3 and TRBJ2-7; 11 positions match TRBD1. Germline trimming cut 4 bases from V and 3 bases from J; bases unmatched to any gene: 2. The CDR3 is 14 residues long. Germline V gene data show CDR1 as SGHTA and CDR2 as FQGTGA. CDR3 in amino acids: CASSSGQGDYEQYF. CDR3 in DNA: TGTGCCAGCAGCTCGGGACAGGGGGACTACGAGCAGTACTTC.

The J gene is TRBJ2-5, the V gene TRBV28, with 11 bases aligning to TRBD2. Trimming cost V 7 bases and J 2 bases; bases outside gene matches: 6. CDR3 length: 15 residues. The V gene's germline CDR1 is MDHEN and CDR2 SYDVKM. As DNA, the CDR3 is TGTGCCAGCATTAGCGGGGGGGTAGGACAAGAGACCCAGTACTTC. Translation: CASISGGVGQETQYF.

This clone showed up just a few times. The rearrangement uses TRBV9 and TRBJ2-7; D gene unclear. Trimming left V 4 bases short and J 3 bases short, with 20 bases between. The CDR3 has 16 amino acids. Germline V CDR1 and CDR2: SGDLS, YYNGEE. This CDR3 is CASSPQSFGKHYEQYF. The DNA of the CDR3 is TGTGCCAGCAGCCCACAGAGTTTTGGTAAACACTACGAGCAGTACTTC.

The sample holds many counts of this clone. The gene calls are TRBV7-9 and TRBJ2-1; 9 bases map to TRBD2. V shed 5 bases, J shed 4 bases, and the junction held 9 bases outside the gene matches. CDR3 size: 16 residues. The germline CDR1 and CDR2 sequences are SEHNR and FQNEAQ (reference sequence). CDR3 in DNA: TGTGCCAGCAGCGAAGCCCCTAGCGGGAAATACAATGAGCAGTTCTTC. This sequence encodes CASSEAPSGKYNEQFF.

V gene TRBV4-3 combines with J gene TRBJ1-4; D is perhaps TRBD1 (5 bases). The CDR3 is 14 residues long. CDR1 and CDR2 (germline): LGHNA, YSLEER. Trimming took off 3 bases at V and 8 bases at J, with 13 bases between the two ends. CDR3 in DNA: TGCGCCAGCAGCCAGTTCGTCGGGGGAGAAAAACTGTTTTTT. It specifies CASSQFVGGEKLFF.